The 23 T cell receptor beta chains in this list originate from one sample, sequenced in a study of T-cell memory formation after mild COVID-19. In TCRdb, the 5' RACE reads were re-called with MiXCR into one record per CDR3 protein. The table records about 560,000 distinct CDR3 sequences, roughly a sixth of them present only once. Sequenced input: PBMCs or a T cell subset sorted from them (not recorded which). These receptors all come from an adult woman who had mild COVID-19 (a few samples of this study predate the infection). Cell type and time point are not known.

This clonotype was counted many times. The chain combines TRBV7-3 with TRBJ2-7; D gene uncertain. CDR1 and CDR2 (germline): SGHTA, FQGTGA. This CDR3 comprises 14 residues. V was trimmed by 2 bases and J by 1 base, leaving 9 bases between them. CDR3 loop: CASSLVGDSYEQYF. The CDR3 DNA follows: TGTGCCAGCAGCTTAGTTGGGGATTCCTACGAGCAGTACTTC.

This clonotype has more than one count but fewer than ten. V is TRBV5-4 and J is TRBJ2-6; TRBD1 might be the D (6 bases). Trimming left V 2 bases short and J 0 bases short, with 9 bases between. Germline CDR1 reads SGHNT; CDR2 reads YYREEE (reference sequence). CDR3 size: 16 residues. The CDR3 protein is CASSFEGGSGANVLTF. In DNA, the CDR3 is TGTGCCAGCAGCTTTGAAGGGGGCTCTGGGGCCAACGTCCTGACTTTC.

This clonotype appeared a few times. The chain couples TRBV30 to TRBJ1-1, with 8 nucleotides matching TRBD1. Germline V gene data show CDR1 as GTSNPN and CDR2 as SVGIG (reference sequence). Germline trimming cut 0 bases from V and 9 bases from J; bases unmatched to any gene: 6. The CDR3 runs 13 residues. The CDR3 region is CAWSVTGEGQAFF. In DNA form, the CDR3 reads TGTGCCTGGAGTGTGACAGGGGAAGGACAAGCTTTCTTT.

This clonotype was recorded a few times. The rearrangement links TRBV12-3 or TRBV12-4 to TRBJ2-5; D is unclear. The CDR3 sequence is 14 residues long. V lost 6 bases and J 4 bases, leaving 15 bases between the germline ends. This chain's CDR3 is CASSQYRWGETQYF. The DNA for the CDR3 is TGTGCCAGCAGCCAATACCGGTGGGGAGAGACCCAGTACTTC.

This sequence joins TRBV30 and TRBJ2-3; TRBD2 agrees at 13 bases. After removal of 1 base from V and 0 bases from J, the junction contained 13 bases not matched to a gene. This CDR3 has 20 residues. The germline V gene has CDR1 GTSNPN and CDR2 SVGIG (reference sequence). Here the CDR3 DNA reads TGTGCCTGGAGTGCCGGACTAGCGGGAGATAAAATTCTTAGCACAGATACGCAGTATTTT. This sequence encodes CAWSAGLAGDKILSTDTQYF.

The J gene is TRBJ2-3, the V gene TRBV24-1, with TRBD1 identical over 7 bases. This CDR3 comprises 15 residues. CDR1 is KGHDR, CDR2 SFDVKD, per germline. V shed 6 bases and J 5 bases; nucleotides not matched to a gene: 10. DNA for the CDR3: TGTGCCACCAGTCTACGGGACAGCCTTATAGATACGCAGTATTTT. This sequence encodes CATSLRDSLIDTQYF.

This clonotype was seen at least ten times. The V gene is TRBV5-1, the J gene TRBJ2-7, with 13 bases aligning to TRBD2. Germline lookup yields CDR1 SGHRS and CDR2 YFSETQ. The CDR3 contains 15 residues. With V trimmed by 4 bases and J by 2 bases, 3 bases remained unmatched. The CDR3 is CASSLGLAGTYEQYF. The CDR3 DNA reads as TGCGCCAGCAGCCTGGGACTAGCGGGAACCTACGAGCAGTACTTC.

The V call is TRBV12-3 or TRBV12-4, the J call TRBJ2-4, with D perhaps assigned TRBD1 or TRBD2 (5 bases each). Trimming shortened V by 2 bases and J by 8 bases, and 7 bases separated the two germline ends. The CDR3 runs 12 residues. The CDR3 DNA reads as TGTGCCAGCAGTTTAATGGGGGACATTCAGTACTTC. Encoded protein: CASSLMGDIQYF.

This clonotype was recorded a few times. This chain joins TRBV6-5 and TRBJ2-5; D is perhaps TRBD1 (5 bases). The CDR3 spans 15 residues. Germline-derived CDR1 and CDR2 are MNHEY and SVGAGI. V lost 0 bases and J 5 bases, leaving 13 bases between the germline ends. The CDR3 DNA reads TGTGCCAGCAGTTACTCTGGGCAGGGTGGCGAGACCCAGTACTTC. Protein sequence: CASSYSGQGGETQYF.

The rearrangement joins TRBV2 to TRBJ1-1; D may be TRBD1 (6 bases). CDR1 and CDR2 (germline): SNHLY, FYNNEI. V was clipped by 9 bases and J by 1 base, with 15 bases between them. The CDR3 is 14 residues long. In DNA, the CDR3 is TGTGCCAGTGGGGAAGGCAGGGGGAACACTGAAGCTTTCTTT. Protein product: CASGEGRGNTEAFF.

V and J are TRBV29-1 and TRBJ1-3; no reliable D call. Germline assignment: CDR1 SQVTM and CDR2 ANQGSEA. Trimming pared 3 bases from V and 0 bases from J, leaving 9 bases between. There are 14 residues in the CDR3. CDR3 amino acids: CSVDPGGSGNTIYF. The CDR3 DNA reads TGCAGCGTTGACCCCGGTGGCTCTGGAAACACCATATATTTT.

This clonotype was counted a few times. The chain joins TRBV5-1 to TRBJ2-2; TRBD1 agrees at 7 bases. Germline trimming cut 3 bases from V and 4 bases from J; bases unmatched to any gene: 3. The germline gives CDR1 SGHRS, CDR2 YFSETQ. This CDR3 spans 14 amino acids. CDR3 sequence (DNA): TGCGCCAGCAGCTGGACAGGTGGCACCGGGGAGCTGTTTTTT. Its protein product is CASSWTGGTGELFF.

The chain employs TRBV7-3 and TRBJ2-5, with D tentatively TRBD2 (6 bases). Per germline, CDR1 SGHTA and CDR2 FQGTGA. The CDR3 consists of 14 residues. V was pared by 5 bases and J by 2 bases, with 12 bases between. The CDR3 DNA is TGTGCCAGCAGCCCCGCGGGACCTCAAGAGACCCAGTACTTC. Encoded protein: CASSPAGPQETQYF.

V and J are TRBV12-3 or TRBV12-4 and TRBJ2-7, with TRBD1 matching over 9 bases. The CDR3 sequence is 15 residues long. The V segment lost 6 bases and the J segment 3 bases; nucleotides outside the gene matches: 9. The CDR3: CASRHGQGIVYEQYF. For the CDR3, the DNA is TGTGCCAGCAGACACGGACAGGGGATCGTCTACGAGCAGTACTTC.

V gene TRBV5-4 combines with J gene TRBJ2-3; 11 nucleotides match TRBD2. The germline V gene encodes CDR1 SGHNT and CDR2 YYREEE (reference sequence). V shed 3 bases and J 4 bases; nucleotides not matched to a gene: 4. The CDR3 has 15 amino acids. The CDR3 reads CASSSGLAAPDTQYF. The CDR3 DNA is TGTGCCAGCAGCTCGGGACTAGCGGCTCCAGATACGCAGTATTTT. Based on the CDR3 plus reference TRBV5-4 and TRBJ2-3, the full variable domain is ETGVTQSPTHLIKTRGQQVTLRCSSQSGHNTVSWYQQALGQGPQFIFQYYREEENGRGNFPPRFSGLQFPNYSSELNVNALELDDSALYLCASSSGLAAPDTQYFGPGTRLTVL.

This clonotype showed up just a few times. This rearrangement joins TRBV6-1 to TRBJ2-3; tentatively, D is TRBD2 (6 bases). This CDR3 is 15 amino acids long. Trimming left V 6 bases short and J 0 bases short, with 13 bases between. Germline V gene data show CDR1 as MNHNS and CDR2 as SASEGT. CDR3 coding DNA: TGTGCCAGCAGCCCCCCTGGGGGGAGCACAGATACGCAGTATTTT. Its protein product is CASSPPGGSTDTQYF.

The CDR3 loop reads CASSLVGSGVSYNEQFF. CDR3 bases: TGTGCCAGCAGCTTAGTGGGTAGCGGGGTATCCTACAATGAGCAGTTCTTC. V usage is TRBV7-6 and J usage is TRBJ2-1, with 8 nucleotides matching TRBD2. Germline CDR1 is SGHVS and CDR2 is FNYEAQ. Trimming took 1 base from V and 1 from J; bases not matched to a gene: 6. This CDR3 is 17 amino acids long.

Many counts were recorded for this clonotype. The chain has TRBV27 and TRBJ2-7, with TRBD2 identical over 7 bases. The ends lost 2 bases at V and 4 bases at J; junction bases unmatched: 5. The CDR3 runs to 14 residues. Germline assignment: CDR1 MNHEY and CDR2 SMNVEV (reference sequence). CDR3 sequence (DNA): TGTGCCAGCAGTTTAAGGGAGGGTGGATACGAGCAGTACTTC. Translating it yields CASSLREGGYEQYF.

This clonotype was detected only a few times. V gene TRBV7-8 combines with J gene TRBJ1-5; 9 bases line up with TRBD1. Germline V lookup: CDR1 SGHVS, CDR2 FQNEAQ. The CDR3 length is 19 residues. After removal of 4 bases from V and 1 base from J, the junction contained 14 bases not matched to a gene. CDR3 sequence (DNA): TGTGCCAGCAGCTCTATCCGGACACAGGGGGCGATGAGCAATCAGCCCCAGCATTTT. This gives the protein CASSSIRTQGAMSNQPQHF.

A few counts support this clonotype. The chain is built from TRBV9 and TRBJ2-7; 8 bases match TRBD1. With 6 bases clipped from V and 3 bases from J, the junction kept 8 bases outside the gene matches. CDR1 and CDR2 (germline): SGDLS, YYNGEE. This CDR3 has 14 residues. CDR3 amino acids: CASTPGTGHYEQYF. In nucleotides, the CDR3 is TGTGCCAGCACCCCCGGGACAGGCCACTACGAGCAGTACTTC.

This clonotype was seen only a few times. This rearrangement joins TRBV19 to TRBJ1-1, with a possible D match to TRBD1 (5 bases). V was shortened by 8 bases and J by 1 base, with 11 bases between the two germline ends. The CDR3 sequence is 13 residues long. Germline loops: CDR1 LNHDA, CDR2 SQIVND (reference sequence). This CDR3 reads CASDSSGNTEAFF. Written as DNA, the CDR3 is TGTGCCAGTGACAGTTCTGGGAACACTGAAGCTTTCTTT.

There are many counts of this clonotype. This chain joins TRBV5-1 and TRBJ2-3; TRBD1 matches at 8 bases. The ends lost 3 bases at V and 1 base at J; junction bases unmatched: 4. The CDR3 runs 15 residues. The germline V gene encodes CDR1 SGHRS and CDR2 YFSETQ. The DNA for the CDR3 is TGCGCCAGCAGCTCGGGGACAGGCGGCACAGATACGCAGTATTTT. It codes for CASSSGTGGTDTQYF.

This clonotype came up a few times. This chain uses TRBV5-1 with TRBJ2-7, with D possibly being TRBD1 (6 bases). Trimming took off 3 bases at V and 3 bases at J, with 19 bases between the two ends. This CDR3 has 16 amino acids. The germline V gene has CDR1 SGHRS and CDR2 YFSETQ. The CDR3 sequence: CASSSLTGIFNYEQYF. Written as DNA, the CDR3 is TGCGCCAGCAGCTCGCTGACAGGAATATTCAACTACGAGCAGTACTTC.